This T cell receptor beta chain was captured in a study of cytomegalovirus exposure and HLA in healthy donors. Study-level findings and limits: The tendency of first-cohort TCR clusters to co-occur in the roughly 120 validation repertoires was identified by a subsequent analysis. There were some 150 TCR beta chains listed as cytomegalovirus-associated. CMV antigen specificity of a few CMV-associated chains was confirmed in vitro.

Note on this clone: Its target is unknown.

CDR3 length equals 14 residues. The germline V gene has CDR1 SNHLY and CDR2 FYNNEI. Between the trimmed V and J ends, which lost 7 bases and 0 bases, there was a span of 10 bases. Measured with immunoSEQ multiplex PCR; TCRdb has only the in-frame clones, and not every one. The sample includes 100,000 or so clones, about 88% of them seen just once. The rearrangement links TRBV2 to TRBJ2-1; TRBD2 is a possible D gene (5 bases). What was sequenced was PBMCs. The sequence was collected from a woman younger than 35 in good health and CMV-seropositive. For the CDR3, the DNA is TGTGCCAGCAAAAGCGGAGGCTCCTACAATGAGCAGTTCTTC. As protein: CASKSGGSYNEQFF.